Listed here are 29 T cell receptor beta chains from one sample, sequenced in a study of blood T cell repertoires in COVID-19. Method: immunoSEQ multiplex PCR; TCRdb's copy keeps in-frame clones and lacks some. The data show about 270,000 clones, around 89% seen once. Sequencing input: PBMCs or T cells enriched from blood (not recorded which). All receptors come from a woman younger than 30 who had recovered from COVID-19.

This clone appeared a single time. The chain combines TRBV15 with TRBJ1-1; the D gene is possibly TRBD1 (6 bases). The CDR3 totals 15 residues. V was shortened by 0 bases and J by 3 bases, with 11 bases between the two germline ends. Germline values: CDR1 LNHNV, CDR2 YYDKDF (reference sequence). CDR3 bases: TGTGCCACCAGCAGAGAAAGGGCAGGGGACACTGAAGCTTTCTTT. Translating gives CATSRERAGDTEAFF.

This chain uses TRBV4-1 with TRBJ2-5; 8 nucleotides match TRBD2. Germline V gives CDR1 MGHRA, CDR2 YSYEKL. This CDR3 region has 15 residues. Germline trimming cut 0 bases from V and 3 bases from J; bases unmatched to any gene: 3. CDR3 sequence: CASSQDGSGEETQYF. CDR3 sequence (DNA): TGCGCCAGCAGCCAAGATGGTAGCGGGGAAGAGACCCAGTACTTC.

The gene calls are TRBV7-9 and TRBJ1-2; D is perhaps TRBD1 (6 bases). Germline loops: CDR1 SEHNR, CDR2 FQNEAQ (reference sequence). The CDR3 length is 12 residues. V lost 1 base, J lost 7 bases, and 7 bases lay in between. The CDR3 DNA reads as TGTGCCAGCAGCTTAGAACAGGGTGGCTACACCTTC. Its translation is CASSLEQGGYTF.

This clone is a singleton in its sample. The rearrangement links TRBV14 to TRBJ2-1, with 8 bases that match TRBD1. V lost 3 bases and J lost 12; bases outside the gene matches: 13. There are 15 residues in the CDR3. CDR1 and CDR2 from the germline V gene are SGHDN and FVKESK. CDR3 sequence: CASSQFPQGAQRQFF. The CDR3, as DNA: TGTGCCAGCAGCCAGTTCCCCCAGGGGGCGCAAAGGCAGTTCTTC.

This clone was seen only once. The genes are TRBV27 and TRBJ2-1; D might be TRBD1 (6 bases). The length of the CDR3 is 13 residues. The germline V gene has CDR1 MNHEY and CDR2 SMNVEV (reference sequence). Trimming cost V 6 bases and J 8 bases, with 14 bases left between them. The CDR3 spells CASSERSGDEQFF. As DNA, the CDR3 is TGTGCCAGCAGCGAGAGGTCAGGGGATGAGCAGTTCTTC.

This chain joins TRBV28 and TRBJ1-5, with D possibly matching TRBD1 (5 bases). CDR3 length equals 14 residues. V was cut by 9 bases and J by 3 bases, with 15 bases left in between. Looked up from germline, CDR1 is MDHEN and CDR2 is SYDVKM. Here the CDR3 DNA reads TGTGCCAGTGCGCTCGGACAAATCAATCAGCCCCAGCATTTT. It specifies CASALGQINQPQHF.

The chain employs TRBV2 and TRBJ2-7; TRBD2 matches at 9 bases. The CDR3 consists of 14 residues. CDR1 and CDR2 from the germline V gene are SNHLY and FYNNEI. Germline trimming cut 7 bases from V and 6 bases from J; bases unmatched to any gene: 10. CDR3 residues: CASNGLAGPSEQYF. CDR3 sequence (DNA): TGTGCCAGCAATGGCCTAGCGGGGCCCTCCGAGCAGTACTTC.

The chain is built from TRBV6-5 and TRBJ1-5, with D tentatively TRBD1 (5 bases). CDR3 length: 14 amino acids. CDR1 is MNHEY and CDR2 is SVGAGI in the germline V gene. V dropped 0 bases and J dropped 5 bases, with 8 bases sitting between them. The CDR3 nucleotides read TGTGCCAGCAGTTACTCTAGGACATATCAGCCCCAGCATTTT. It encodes CASSYSRTYQPQHF.

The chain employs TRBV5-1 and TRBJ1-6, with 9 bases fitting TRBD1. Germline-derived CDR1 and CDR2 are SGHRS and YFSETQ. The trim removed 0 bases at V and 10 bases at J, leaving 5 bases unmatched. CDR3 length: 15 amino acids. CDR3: CASSLGQGTGSPLHF. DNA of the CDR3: TGCGCCAGCAGCTTGGGGCAGGGGACAGGGTCACCCCTCCACTTT.

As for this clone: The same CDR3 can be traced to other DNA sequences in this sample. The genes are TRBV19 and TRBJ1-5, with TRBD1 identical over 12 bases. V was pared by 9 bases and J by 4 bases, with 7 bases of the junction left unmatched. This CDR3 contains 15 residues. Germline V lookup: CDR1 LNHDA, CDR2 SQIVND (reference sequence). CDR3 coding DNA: TGTGCCAGCAACGTGGGACAGGGGGCTAATCAGCCCCAGCATTTT. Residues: CASNVGQGANQPQHF.

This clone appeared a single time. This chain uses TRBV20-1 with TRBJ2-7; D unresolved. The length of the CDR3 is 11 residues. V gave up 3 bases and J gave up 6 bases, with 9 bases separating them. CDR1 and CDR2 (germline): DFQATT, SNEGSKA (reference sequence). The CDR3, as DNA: TGCAGTGCTAGGGTGACATCCGAGCAGTACTTC. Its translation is CSARVTSEQYF.

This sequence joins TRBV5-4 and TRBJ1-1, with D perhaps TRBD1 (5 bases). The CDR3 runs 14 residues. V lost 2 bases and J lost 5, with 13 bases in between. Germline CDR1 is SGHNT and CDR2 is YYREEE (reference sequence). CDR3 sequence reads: CASSLLSGGTEAFF. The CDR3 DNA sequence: TGTGCCAGCAGCTTACTTTCGGGGGGGACTGAAGCTTTCTTT.

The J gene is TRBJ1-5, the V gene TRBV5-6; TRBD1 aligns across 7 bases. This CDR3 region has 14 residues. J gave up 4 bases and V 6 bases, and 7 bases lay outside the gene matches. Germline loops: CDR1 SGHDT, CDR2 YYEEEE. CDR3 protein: CASTRGQVNQPQHF. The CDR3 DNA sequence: TGTGCCAGCACCCGAGGACAGGTAAATCAGCCCCAGCATTTT. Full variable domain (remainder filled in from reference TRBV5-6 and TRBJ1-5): DAGVTQSPTHLIKTRGQQVTLRCSPKSGHDTVSWYQQALGQGPQFIFQYYEEEERQRGNFPDRFSGHQFPNYSSELNVNALLLGDSALYLCASTRGQVNQPQHFGDGTRLSIL.

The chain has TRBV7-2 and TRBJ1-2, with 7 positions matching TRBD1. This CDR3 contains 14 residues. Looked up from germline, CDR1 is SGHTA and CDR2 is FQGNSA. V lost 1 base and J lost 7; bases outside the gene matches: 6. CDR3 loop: CASSLDRGGRGYTF. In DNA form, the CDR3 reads TGTGCCAGCAGCTTAGACAGGGGCGGTCGTGGCTACACCTTC.

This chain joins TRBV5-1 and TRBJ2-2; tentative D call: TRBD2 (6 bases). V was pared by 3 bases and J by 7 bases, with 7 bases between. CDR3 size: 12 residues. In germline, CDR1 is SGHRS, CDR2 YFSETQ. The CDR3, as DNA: TGCGCCAGCAGCTGGGGGGTCGGGGAGCTGTTTTTT. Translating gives CASSWGVGELFF.

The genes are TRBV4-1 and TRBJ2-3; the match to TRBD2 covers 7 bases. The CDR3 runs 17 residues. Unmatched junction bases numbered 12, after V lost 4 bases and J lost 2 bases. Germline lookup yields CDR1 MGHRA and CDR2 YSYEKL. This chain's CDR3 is CASSPVAAGYNTDTQYF. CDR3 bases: TGCGCCAGCAGCCCGGTCGCAGCGGGGTACAACACAGATACGCAGTATTTT.

CDR3 amino acids: CASSRSQGEPYGYTF. The CDR3 DNA sequence: TGTGCCAGCAGCCGTAGCCAGGGGGAGCCCTATGGCTACACCTTC. The rearrangement uses TRBV21-1 and TRBJ1-2; the D call TRBD1 from the table was never checked on the DNA. TRBV21-1 is a documented pseudogene. The CDR3 contains 15 residues.

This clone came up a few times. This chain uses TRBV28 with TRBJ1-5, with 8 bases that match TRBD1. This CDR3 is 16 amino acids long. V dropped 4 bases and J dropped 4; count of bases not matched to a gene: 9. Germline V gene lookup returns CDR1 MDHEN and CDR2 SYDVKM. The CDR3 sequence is CASSSEQGARNQPQHF. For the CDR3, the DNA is TGTGCCAGCAGTTCCGAGCAGGGGGCGCGAAATCAGCCCCAGCATTTT.

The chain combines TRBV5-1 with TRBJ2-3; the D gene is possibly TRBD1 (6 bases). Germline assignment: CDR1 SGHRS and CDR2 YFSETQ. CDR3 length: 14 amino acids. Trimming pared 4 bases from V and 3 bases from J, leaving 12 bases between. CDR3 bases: TGCGCCAGCAGCATCCTAACAGGGACAGATACGCAGTATTTT. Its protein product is CASSILTGTDTQYF.

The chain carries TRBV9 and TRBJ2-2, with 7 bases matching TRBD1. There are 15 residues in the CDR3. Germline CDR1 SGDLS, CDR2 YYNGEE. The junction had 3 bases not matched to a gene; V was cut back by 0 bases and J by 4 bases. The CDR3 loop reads CASSVVGQVTGELFF. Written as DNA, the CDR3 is TGTGCCAGCAGCGTAGTCGGACAGGTCACCGGGGAGCTGTTTTTT. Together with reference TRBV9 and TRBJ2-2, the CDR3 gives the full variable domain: DSGVTQTPKHLITATGQRVTLRCSPRSGDLSVYWYQQSLDQGLQFLIQYYNGEERAKGNILERFSAQQFPDLHSELNLSSLELGDSALYFCASSVVGQVTGELFFGEGSRLTVL.

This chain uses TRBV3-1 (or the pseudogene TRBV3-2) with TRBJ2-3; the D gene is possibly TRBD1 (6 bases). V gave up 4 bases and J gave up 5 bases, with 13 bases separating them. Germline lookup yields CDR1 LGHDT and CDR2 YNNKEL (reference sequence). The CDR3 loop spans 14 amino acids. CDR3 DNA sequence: TGTGCCAGCAGCCTTCGGGACACCCGAGATACGCAGTATTTT. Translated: CASSLRDTRDTQYF.

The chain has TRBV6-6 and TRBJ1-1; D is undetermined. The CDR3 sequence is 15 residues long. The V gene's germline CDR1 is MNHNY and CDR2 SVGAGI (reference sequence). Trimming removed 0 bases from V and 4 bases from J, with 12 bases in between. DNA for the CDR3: TGTGCCAGCAGTTACTCGCGGGGATTCCCCACTGAAGCTTTCTTT. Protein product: CASSYSRGFPTEAFF.

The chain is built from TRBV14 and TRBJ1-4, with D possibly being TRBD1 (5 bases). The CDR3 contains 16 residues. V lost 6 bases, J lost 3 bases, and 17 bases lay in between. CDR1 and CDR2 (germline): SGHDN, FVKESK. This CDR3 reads CASSQHRGIANEKLFF. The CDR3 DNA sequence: TGTGCCAGCAGTCAACACCGGGGGATCGCTAATGAAAAACTGTTTTTT.

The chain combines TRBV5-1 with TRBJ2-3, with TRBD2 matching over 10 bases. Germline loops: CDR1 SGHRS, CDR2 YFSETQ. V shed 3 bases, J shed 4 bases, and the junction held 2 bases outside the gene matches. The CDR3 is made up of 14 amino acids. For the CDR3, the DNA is TGCGCCAGCAGCTCCAGCGGGGGGGCAGATACGCAGTATTTT. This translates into CASSSSGGADTQYF.

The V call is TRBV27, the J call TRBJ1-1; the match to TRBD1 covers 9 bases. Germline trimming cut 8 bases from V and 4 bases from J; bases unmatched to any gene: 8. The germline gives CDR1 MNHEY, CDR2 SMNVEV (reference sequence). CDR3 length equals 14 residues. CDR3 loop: CASGHGTGFTEAFF. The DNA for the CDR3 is TGTGCCAGCGGACACGGGACAGGGTTCACTGAAGCTTTCTTT.

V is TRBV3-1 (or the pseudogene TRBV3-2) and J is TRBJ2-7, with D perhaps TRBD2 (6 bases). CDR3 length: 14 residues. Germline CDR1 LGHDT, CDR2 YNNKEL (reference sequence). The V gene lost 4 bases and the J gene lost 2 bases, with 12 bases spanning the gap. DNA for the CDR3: TGTGCCAGCAGCCGTTCCGGGGGACCCTACGAGCAGTACTTC. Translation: CASSRSGGPYEQYF.

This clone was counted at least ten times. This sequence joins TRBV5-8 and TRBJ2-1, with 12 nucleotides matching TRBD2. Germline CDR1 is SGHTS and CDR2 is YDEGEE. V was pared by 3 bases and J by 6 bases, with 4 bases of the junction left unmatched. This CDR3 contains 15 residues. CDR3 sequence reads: CASSSGLAGRNEQFF. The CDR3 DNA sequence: TGTGCCAGCAGCTCGGGACTAGCGGGCCGCAATGAGCAGTTCTTC.

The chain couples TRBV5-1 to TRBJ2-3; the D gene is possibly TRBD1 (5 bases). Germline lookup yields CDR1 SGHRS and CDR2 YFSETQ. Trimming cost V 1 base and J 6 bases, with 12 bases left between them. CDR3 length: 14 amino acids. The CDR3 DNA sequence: TGCGCCAGCAGCTTGAGGGGCAGCGCGGATACGCAGTATTTT. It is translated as CASSLRGSADTQYF.

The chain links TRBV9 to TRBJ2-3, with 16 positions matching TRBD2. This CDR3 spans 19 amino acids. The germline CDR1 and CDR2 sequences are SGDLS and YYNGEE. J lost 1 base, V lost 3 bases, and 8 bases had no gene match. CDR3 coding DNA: TGTGCCAGCAGCGCCCAATCGGGACTAGCGGGGGGGGGCACAGATACGCAGTATTTT. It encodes CASSAQSGLAGGGTDTQYF.